This TCR beta chain was captured in a study of sequential checkpoint blockade in melanoma. The wider study: Patients were randomized 1:1 to nivolumab-then-ipilimumab or ipilimumab-then-nivolumab first-line.

Treatment described: randomized to nivolumab then ipilimumab (arm A) or the reverse (arm B). None of the patients previously received DNA-damaging chemotherapy. PBMC sorting kept live CD3+CD8+ cells without CD19 or CD56. Germline V gives CDR1 MNHNS, CDR2 SASEGT. Losses at the gene ends were 1 base for V and 0 bases for J; bases not matched to a gene: 8. CDR3 length equals 18 residues. Method: immunoSEQ multiplex PCR; TCRdb's copy keeps in-frame clones and lacks some. Counted here are about 9,200 clones, more than 70% occurring once; the ten biggest clones make up 35% to 40%. This sequence originates from a human donor with melanoma. This sample comprised CD8+ T cells sorted from blood (inferred from file names), obtained from a patient given nivolumab and ipilimumab in sequence. The chain combines TRBV6-1 with TRBJ1-5, with 8 bases identical to TRBD1. The CDR3 protein is CASSEGAGGSYSNQPQHF. CDR3 bases: TGTGCCAGCAGTGAAGGGGCAGGGGGCTCGTATAGCAATCAGCCCCAGCATTTT.